Below are 20 T cell receptor beta chains sequenced from a single sample in a study of blood T cell repertoires in COVID-19 (dated by TCRdb to about 2020). Libraries were constructed by the immunoSEQ multiplex PCR assay. TCRdb took over this immuneACCESS table, retaining in-frame rearrangements with V and J assigned. Such tables are incomplete; in checked studies, under half of the missing clones stem from an unresolved V gene, and the remainder is unexplained. For this sample the table gives a few hundred thousand clones, of which about nine tenths were detected only once. About 3% of the sample lies in the top ten. Sequencing was carried out using PBMCs or T cells enriched from blood (not recorded which). Receptors originate from a woman aged 50 to 65 who had recovered from COVID-19.

The rearrangement uses TRBV2 and TRBJ1-2; 9 bases line up with TRBD1. V shed 7 bases and J 5 bases; nucleotides not matched to a gene: 8. Germline-derived CDR1 and CDR2 are SNHLY and FYNNEI. The CDR3 contains 14 residues. The CDR3 loop is CASTEEGTGYGYTF. The CDR3 bases are TGTGCCAGCACCGAAGAAGGGACAGGGTATGGCTACACCTTC.

The rearrangement links TRBV28 to TRBJ1-5; D perhaps matches TRBD1 (6 bases). V was trimmed by 7 bases and J by 3 bases, leaving 13 bases between them. The germline V gene encodes CDR1 MDHEN and CDR2 SYDVKM. The length of the CDR3 is 14 residues. In DNA, the CDR3 is TGTGCCAGCACCAACGGGGACAACAATCAGCCCCAGCATTTT. Protein product: CASTNGDNNQPQHF. Drawing the rest from reference TRBV28 and TRBJ1-5, the complete variable domain is DVKVTQSSRYLVKRTGEKVFLECVQDMDHENMFWYRQDPGLGLRLIYFSYDVKMKEKGDIPEGYSVSREKKERFSLILESASTNQTSMYLCASTNGDNNQPQHFGDGTRLSIL.

This clone was picked up a small number of times. The chain links TRBV19 to TRBJ2-3, with D possibly TRBD2 on 6 matching bases. Between the trimmed V and J ends, which lost 10 bases and 2 bases, there was a span of 19 bases. CDR1 is LNHDA and CDR2 is SQIVND in the germline V gene (reference sequence). This CDR3 region has 15 residues. The CDR3 reads CAISERARTTDTQYF. Written as DNA, the CDR3 is TGTGCCATATCCGAGCGGGCCAGGACCACAGATACGCAGTATTTT.

The CDR3 sequence is CATSDGGRVAKNIQYF. The CDR3 DNA sequence: TGTGCCACCAGTGATGGGGGCAGGGTAGCCAAAAACATTCAGTACTTC. This rearrangement joins TRBV24-1 to TRBJ2-4, with D possibly matching TRBD1 (6 bases). The germline V gene has CDR1 KGHDR and CDR2 SFDVKD. The CDR3 runs to 16 residues. V was cut by 3 bases and J by 0 bases, with 11 bases left in between.

The gene calls are TRBV13 and TRBJ2-7, with D unclear. Germline V CDR1 and CDR2: PRHDT, FYEKMQ (reference sequence). Trimming left V 5 bases short and J 4 bases short, with 12 bases between. CDR3 length equals 13 residues. The CDR3 sequence is CASSPEREYEQYF. CDR3 nucleotides: TGTGCCAGCAGCCCCGAAAGAGAATACGAGCAGTACTTC.

Only a few counts were recorded for this clone. The chain couples TRBV7-9 to TRBJ2-7; 8 bases line up with TRBD1. This CDR3 region has 15 residues. The germline V gene has CDR1 SEHNR and CDR2 FQNEAQ (reference sequence). V gave up 0 bases and J gave up 5 bases; unmatched junction bases: 6. CDR3 in DNA: TGTGCCAGCAGCTTAGCTCTACAGGGGGACCACGAGCAGTACTTC. Residues: CASSLALQGDHEQYF. Variable domain in full (rest from reference TRBV7-9 and TRBJ2-7): DTGVSQNPRHKITKRGQNVTFRCDPISEHNRLYWYRQTLGQGPEFLTYFQNEAQLEKSRLLSDRFSAERPKGSFSTLEIQRTEQGDSAMYLCASSLALQGDHEQYFGPGTRLTVT.

The chain uses TRBV15 and TRBJ2-7; D gene unclear. V was clipped by 1 base and J by 4 bases, with 5 bases between them. The CDR3 has 12 residues. Germline CDR1 LNHNV, CDR2 YYDKDF (reference sequence). CDR3 bases: TGTGCCACCAGCAGAGGTCCGTACGAGCAGTACTTC. This gives the protein CATSRGPYEQYF.

This clone was seen once. This chain joins TRBV4-1 and TRBJ1-2, with D unresolved. CDR3 length: 14 amino acids. Germline V gene sequence: CDR1 MGHRA, CDR2 YSYEKL. The V and J ends lost 4 bases and 3 bases respectively, with 12 bases between them. CDR3 residues: CASSRDGGDYGYTF. CDR3 nucleotides: TGCGCCAGCAGCCGTGACGGAGGCGACTATGGCTACACCTTC.

V usage is TRBV2 and J usage is TRBJ2-7; 13 bases line up with TRBD2. Trimming removed 6 bases from V and 9 bases from J; junction bases left unmatched: 8. CDR1 is SNHLY and CDR2 is FYNNEI in the germline V gene. This CDR3 has 14 amino acids. CDR3 DNA sequence: TGTGCCAGCAGGGGGACTAGCGGGGTCCTGCGGCAGTACTTC. Its protein product is CASRGTSGVLRQYF.

The chain recombines TRBV2 with TRBJ1-2; 9 bases are shared with TRBD1. Germline V CDR1 and CDR2: SNHLY, FYNNEI. The CDR3 has 15 residues. The J segment lost 8 bases and the V segment lost 6 bases, leaving 13 bases of the junction unmatched. The CDR3 DNA sequence: TGTGCCAGCAGGAGCAACAGGGGGCGCAGTTTGGGCTACACCTTC. Amino acid sequence: CASRSNRGRSLGYTF.

The chain couples TRBV10-3 to TRBJ1-5; TRBD1 is a possible D gene (6 bases). This CDR3 is built from 13 residues. Trimming cost V 2 bases and J 7 bases, with 9 bases left between them. CDR1 ENHRY and CDR2 SYGVKD come from the germline V gene. As DNA, the CDR3 is TGTGCCATCAGTGAGACAGGGTGGCAGCCCCAGCATTTT. Amino acids: CAISETGWQPQHF.

The gene calls are TRBV5-1 and TRBJ2-1; 7 nucleotides line up with TRBD1. This CDR3 contains 13 residues. Trimming at V came to 4 bases and at J to 7 bases, leaving 5 bases not matched to a gene. In germline, CDR1 is SGHRS, CDR2 YFSETQ. Here the CDR3 reads CASSQSTGNEQFF. The CDR3 DNA reads TGCGCCAGCAGCCAGTCGACAGGGAATGAGCAGTTCTTC.

In its sample, this clone was seen once. The chain combines TRBV6-4 with TRBJ1-1; a possible D gene is TRBD1 (6 bases). CDR1 is MRHNA and CDR2 is SNTAGT in the germline V gene. Trimming removed 6 bases at V and 4 bases at J, with 15 bases between. The CDR3 is 14 residues long. The DNA of the CDR3 is TGTGCCAGCAGGGACAGCCACGGGGGCACTGAAGCTTTCTTT. Translated, it gives CASRDSHGGTEAFF.

The V gene is TRBV27, the J gene TRBJ2-1, with 8 bases fitting TRBD2. V lost 8 bases to trimming and J lost 7 bases; unmatched junction nucleotides: 16. In germline, CDR1 is MNHEY, CDR2 SMNVEV (reference sequence). The length of the CDR3 is 16 residues. The CDR3 loop reads CASPHPGGGVSNEQFF. DNA for the CDR3: TGTGCCAGCCCTCACCCGGGAGGGGGGGTATCGAATGAGCAGTTCTTC.

The chain is built from TRBV30 and TRBJ1-5; 9 bases are a match to TRBD1. CDR1 is GTSNPN and CDR2 is SVGIG in the germline V gene (reference sequence). This CDR3 region has 13 residues. The ends lost 5 bases at V and 6 bases at J; junction bases unmatched: 5. CDR3 coding DNA: TGTGCCTGGGGAACAGGGGGCGGTCAGCCCCAGCATTTT. Translated: CAWGTGGGQPQHF.

Here the CDR3 reads CASSLGTGKDTQYF. CDR3 DNA sequence: TGTGCCAGCAGTCTCGGGACAGGGAAAGATACGCAGTATTTT. The rearrangement joins TRBV28 to TRBJ2-3; 9 bases are a match to TRBD1. Germline V gene sequence: CDR1 MDHEN, CDR2 SYDVKM. CDR3 length: 14 amino acids. Trimming cost V 5 bases and J 5 bases; bases outside gene matches: 5.

The CDR3 sequence: CASSQIDSRYTEAFF. CDR3 bases: TGTGCCAGTAGTCAAATAGACAGCCGGTACACTGAAGCTTTCTTT. The rearrangement uses TRBV19 and TRBJ1-1; D is possibly TRBD1 (5 bases). V lost 5 bases and J lost 3, with 16 bases in between. Germline loops: CDR1 LNHDA, CDR2 SQIVND (reference sequence). The CDR3 is 15 residues long.

This sequence joins TRBV6-2 or TRBV6-3 and TRBJ2-2; weak D call: TRBD2 (6 bases). The germline V gene has CDR1 MNHEY and CDR2 SVGEGT. The CDR3 consists of 16 residues. V lost 2 bases and J lost 2, with 12 bases in between. The CDR3 here is CASSYVRGANTGELFF. CDR3 coding DNA: TGTGCCAGCAGTTACGTCCGCGGGGCCAACACCGGGGAGCTGTTTTTT.

The rearrangement joins TRBV2 to TRBJ1-1; 7 bases line up with TRBD1. Trimming took 5 bases from V and 0 from J; bases not matched to a gene: 3. CDR1 is SNHLY and CDR2 is FYNNEI in the germline V gene. The CDR3 extends over 14 amino acids. For the CDR3, the DNA is TGTGCCAGCAGTTGGGACAGCGTGAACACTGAAGCTTTCTTT. Amino acid sequence: CASSWDSVNTEAFF. Based on the CDR3 plus reference TRBV2 and TRBJ1-1, the full variable domain is EPEVTQTPSHQVTQMGQEVILRCVPISNHLYFYWYRQILGQKVEFLVSFYNNEISEKSEIFDDQFSVERPDGSNFTLKIRSTKLEDSAMYFCASSWDSVNTEAFFGQGTRLTVV.

CDR3 protein: CATSEARDFNQPQHF. The DNA for the CDR3 is TGTGCCACCAGTGAGGCTAGGGACTTCAATCAGCCCCAGCATTTT. The rearrangement links TRBV24-1 to TRBJ1-5; D is perhaps TRBD1 (5 bases). CDR1 and CDR2 from the germline V gene are KGHDR and SFDVKD. The CDR3 spans 15 residues. The ends were cut back, 4 bases at V and 3 bases at J, with 12 bases in the middle.